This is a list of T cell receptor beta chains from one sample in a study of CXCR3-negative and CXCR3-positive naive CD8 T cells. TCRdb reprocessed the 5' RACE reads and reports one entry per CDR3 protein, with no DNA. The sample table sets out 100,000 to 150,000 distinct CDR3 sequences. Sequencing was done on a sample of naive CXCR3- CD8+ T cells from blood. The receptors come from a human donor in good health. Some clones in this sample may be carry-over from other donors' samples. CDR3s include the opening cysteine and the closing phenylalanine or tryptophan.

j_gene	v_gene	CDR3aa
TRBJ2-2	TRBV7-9	CASSMSGRIPGELFF
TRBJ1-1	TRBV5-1	CASSTGGNTEAFF
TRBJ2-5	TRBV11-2	CASSLASLGPLWKTQYF
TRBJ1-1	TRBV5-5	CASSLRGIVTEAFF
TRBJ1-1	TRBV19	CASSIDDRAFF
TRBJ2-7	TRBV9	CASSVGTRPYEQYF
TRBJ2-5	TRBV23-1	CASLRTGRETQYF
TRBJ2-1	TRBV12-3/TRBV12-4	CASSPSGRFNEQFF
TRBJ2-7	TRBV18	CASSPQAHEQYF
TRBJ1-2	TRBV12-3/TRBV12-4	CASSPPGQILSGYTF
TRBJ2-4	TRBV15	CATSGGLAGGAKNIQYF
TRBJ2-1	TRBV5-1	CASSLGMDTKEQFF
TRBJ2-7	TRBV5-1	CASTNRDSSWDYEQYF
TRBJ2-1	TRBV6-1	CASGPLSSYNEQFF